This T cell receptor beta chain was sequenced in a study of response to subunit inactivated influenza vaccine. This clonotype was seen more than once but under ten times. Using its own MiXCR run on the RT-PCR reads, TCRdb lists one record per CDR3 protein. The table includes 490,000 or so distinct CDR3 sequences, 7.6% detected once. J was trimmed by 4 bases and V by 3 bases; bases with no gene match: 4. This CDR3 spans 14 amino acids. Germline CDR1 LNHNV, CDR2 YYDKDF (reference sequence). The source was PBMCs from blood, collected roughly 24 months after vaccination. The receptor comes from a man aged 50 to 75 who received an inactivated influenza vaccine. The chain is built from TRBV15 and TRBJ2-3; 7 bases agree with TRBD1. The CDR3 protein is CATSSTTGADTQYF. In DNA form, the CDR3 reads TGTGCCACCAGCAGTACAACAGGGGCAGATACGCAGTATTTT.